This TCR beta chain was sequenced during a study of shared clonotypes between healthy human individuals. Whole-study context: A donor's plate count was three for CD4 naive and three for CD4 memory; CD8 naive had two and CD8 memory one.

The CDR3 consists of 14 residues. The V end was cut by 4 bases, the J end by 6 bases, with 14 bases between. CDR1 is SGDLS and CDR2 is YYNGEE in the germline V gene. Sequencing was performed with immunoSEQ multiplex PCR; in TCRdb, only in-frame clones are kept and a portion is missing. The table shows 1.5 million to 2.5 million clones, with just under 95% occurring only once. Naive CD8 isolation took CD45RO-negative cells positively selected for CCR7 and excluded terminally differentiated effector memory CD45RA+ cells. V usage is TRBV9 and J usage is TRBJ1-5; possible D gene TRBD1, 6 bases. This receptor was identified in a man younger than 30 in good health. Sequencing was carried out using naive CD8+ T cells sorted from blood. This CDR3 is CASSPSGVRQPQHF. CDR3 sequence (DNA): TGTGCCAGCAGCCCCTCAGGGGTTCGTCAGCCCCAGCATTTT.